What follows are 6 T cell receptor beta chains derived from one specimen sequenced in a study of blood T cell repertoires in COVID-19. Produced via immunoSEQ multiplex PCR; TCRdb's table is partial and in-frame only. The sample lists more than 200,000 clones, about 88% occurring once. Sample: PBMCs or T cells enriched from blood (not recorded which). These receptors came from a woman between 45 and 65 years old who had recovered from COVID-19.

DNA for the CDR3: TGTGCCAGTAGTCTCGGGGGGAACGGGGCCAACGTCCTGACTTTC. Translating gives CASSLGGNGANVLTF. The V and J genes are TRBV19 and TRBJ2-6, with 7 positions matching TRBD2. V gave up 5 bases and J gave up 4 bases; unmatched junction bases: 5. Germline values: CDR1 LNHDA, CDR2 SQIVND (reference sequence). This CDR3 spans 15 amino acids.

The genes are TRBV28 and TRBJ2-1; 8 positions agree with TRBD2. The CDR3 runs to 16 residues. V lost 5 bases and J lost 8; bases outside the gene matches: 14. CDR1 and CDR2 from the germline V gene are MDHEN and SYDVKM. In nucleotides, the CDR3 is TGTGCCAGCAGTCCTAGCGGGCAGGGAGGGTTCCATGAGCAGTTCTTC. Translation gives CASSPSGQGGFHEQFF.

This chain's CDR3 is CASSTRDRGYNEQFF. The CDR3, as DNA: TGCGCCAGCAGCACGAGGGACAGGGGTTACAATGAGCAGTTCTTC. The chain carries TRBV5-1 and TRBJ2-1; 10 bases align to TRBD1. V lost 4 bases and J lost 4; bases outside the gene matches: 5. CDR1 SGHRS and CDR2 YFSETQ come from the germline V gene. There are 15 residues in the CDR3.

The rearrangement uses TRBV27 and TRBJ2-1, with 14 positions matching TRBD2. In germline, CDR1 is MNHEY, CDR2 SMNVEV (reference sequence). This CDR3 is 14 amino acids long. The trim removed 6 bases at V and 8 bases at J, leaving 3 bases unmatched. The CDR3 loop reads CASRGLAGGDEQFF. For the CDR3, the DNA is TGTGCCAGCAGAGGACTAGCGGGAGGCGATGAGCAGTTCTTC.

Written as DNA, the CDR3 is TGTGCCAGCAGCCTCCGACTAGCGGGTGCATCTTACAATGAGCAGTTCTTC. This gives the protein CASSLRLAGASYNEQFF. The chain carries TRBV9 and TRBJ2-1; 10 nucleotides line up with TRBD2. The V segment lost 4 bases and the J segment 4 bases; nucleotides outside the gene matches: 11. The CDR3 runs to 17 residues. Per the germline V gene, CDR1 is SGDLS and CDR2 is YYNGEE.

J is TRBJ2-7 and V is TRBV7-9, with D hard to call. Germline CDR1 reads SEHNR; CDR2 reads FQNEAQ (reference sequence). CDR3 size: 15 residues. Trimming shortened V by 5 bases and J by 12 bases, and 26 bases separated the two germline ends. The CDR3: CASSPPQSPLRGAYF. CDR3 coding DNA: TGTGCCAGCAGCCCCCCACAGTCCCCCTTACGTGGCGCGTACTTC.